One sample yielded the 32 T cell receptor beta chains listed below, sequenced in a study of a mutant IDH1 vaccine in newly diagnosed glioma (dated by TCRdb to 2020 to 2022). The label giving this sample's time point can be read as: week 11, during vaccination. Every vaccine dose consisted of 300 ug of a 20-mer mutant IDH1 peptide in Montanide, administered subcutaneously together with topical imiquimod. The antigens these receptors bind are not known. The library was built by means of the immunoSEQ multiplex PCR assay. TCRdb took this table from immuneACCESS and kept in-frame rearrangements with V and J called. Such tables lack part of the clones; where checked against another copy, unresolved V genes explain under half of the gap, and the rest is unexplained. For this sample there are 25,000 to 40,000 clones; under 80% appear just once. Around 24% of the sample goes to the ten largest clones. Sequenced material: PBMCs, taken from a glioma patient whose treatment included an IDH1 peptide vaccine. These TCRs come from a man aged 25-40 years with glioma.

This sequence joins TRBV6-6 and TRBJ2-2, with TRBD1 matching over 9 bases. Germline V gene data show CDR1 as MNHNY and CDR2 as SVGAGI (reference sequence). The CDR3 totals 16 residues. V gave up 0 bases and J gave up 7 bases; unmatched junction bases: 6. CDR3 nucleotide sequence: TGTGCCAGCAGTTACTCGATACGGACAGGGGTCGGGGAGCTGTTTTTT. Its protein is CASSYSIRTGVGELFF.

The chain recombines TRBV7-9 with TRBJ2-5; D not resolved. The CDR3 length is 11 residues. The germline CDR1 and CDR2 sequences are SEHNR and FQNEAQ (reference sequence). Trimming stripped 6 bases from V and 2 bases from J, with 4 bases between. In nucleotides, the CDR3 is TGTGCCAGCAGTCTACAAGAGACCCAGTACTTC. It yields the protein CASSLQETQYF.

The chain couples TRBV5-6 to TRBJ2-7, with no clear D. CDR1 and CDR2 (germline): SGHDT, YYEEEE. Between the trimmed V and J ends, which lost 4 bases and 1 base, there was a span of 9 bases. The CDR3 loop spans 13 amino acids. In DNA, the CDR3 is TGTGCCAGCAGCACGGACGGTTCCTACGAGCAGTACTTC. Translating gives CASSTDGSYEQYF. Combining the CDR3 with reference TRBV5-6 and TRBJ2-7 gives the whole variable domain DAGVTQSPTHLIKTRGQQVTLRCSPKSGHDTVSWYQQALGQGPQFIFQYYEEEERQRGNFPDRFSGHQFPNYSSELNVNALLLGDSALYLCASSTDGSYEQYFGPGTRLTVT.

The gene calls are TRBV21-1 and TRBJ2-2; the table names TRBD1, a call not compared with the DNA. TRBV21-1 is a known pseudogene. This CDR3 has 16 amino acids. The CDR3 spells CASSKEGTGLPGELFF. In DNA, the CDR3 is TGTGCCAGCAGCAAAGAAGGGACAGGGCTTCCCGGGGAGCTGTTTTTT.

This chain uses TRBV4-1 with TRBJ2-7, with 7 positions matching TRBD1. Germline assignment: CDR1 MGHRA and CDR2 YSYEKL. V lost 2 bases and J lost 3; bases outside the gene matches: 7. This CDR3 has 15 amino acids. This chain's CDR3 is CASSQPRDRDYEQYF. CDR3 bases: TGCGCCAGCAGCCAACCCCGGGACAGAGACTACGAGCAGTACTTC.

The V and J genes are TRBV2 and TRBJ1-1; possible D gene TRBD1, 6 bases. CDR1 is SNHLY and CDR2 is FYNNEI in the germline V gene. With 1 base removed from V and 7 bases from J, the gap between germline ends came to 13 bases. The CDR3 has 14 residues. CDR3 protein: CASSEDSGGREAFF. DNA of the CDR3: TGTGCCAGCAGTGAAGACTCGGGGGGCCGTGAAGCTTTCTTT.

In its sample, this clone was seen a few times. CDR3 amino acids: CASKWDRATFF. In DNA, the CDR3 is TGTGCCAGCAAGTGGGACAGGGCAACTTTCTTT. The chain has TRBV2 and TRBJ1-1; 9 bases map to TRBD1. This CDR3 has 11 residues. V shed 7 bases, J shed 12 bases, and the junction held 6 bases outside the gene matches. CDR1 and CDR2 from the germline V gene are SNHLY and FYNNEI.

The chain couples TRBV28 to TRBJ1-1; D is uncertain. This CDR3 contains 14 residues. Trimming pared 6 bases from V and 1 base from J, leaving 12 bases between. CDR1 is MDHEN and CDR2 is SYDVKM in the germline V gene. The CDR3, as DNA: TGTGCCAGCAGCCCTATGACAACGAACACTGAAGCTTTCTTT. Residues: CASSPMTTNTEAFF.

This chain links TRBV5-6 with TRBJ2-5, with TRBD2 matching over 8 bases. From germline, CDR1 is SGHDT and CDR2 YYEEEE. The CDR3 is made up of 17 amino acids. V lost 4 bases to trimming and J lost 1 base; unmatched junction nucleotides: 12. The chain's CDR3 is CASSPTSGITFQETQYF. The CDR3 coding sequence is TGTGCCAGCAGCCCAACTAGCGGAATAACCTTCCAAGAGACCCAGTACTTC.

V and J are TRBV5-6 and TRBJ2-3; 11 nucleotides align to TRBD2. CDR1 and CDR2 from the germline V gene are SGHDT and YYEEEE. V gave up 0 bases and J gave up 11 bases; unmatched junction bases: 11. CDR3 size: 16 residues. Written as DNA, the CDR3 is TGTGCCAGCAGCTTGGAGGCTAGCGGGAGGTCCCAATGGCAGTATTTT. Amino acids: CASSLEASGRSQWQYF.

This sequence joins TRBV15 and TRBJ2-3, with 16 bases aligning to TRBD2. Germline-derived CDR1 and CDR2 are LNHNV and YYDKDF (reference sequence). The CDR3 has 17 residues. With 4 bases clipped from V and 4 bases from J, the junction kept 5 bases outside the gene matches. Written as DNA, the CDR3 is TGTGCCACCAGCAAGGGACTAGCGGGGGGGCCCGCAGATACGCAGTATTTT. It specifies CATSKGLAGGPADTQYF.

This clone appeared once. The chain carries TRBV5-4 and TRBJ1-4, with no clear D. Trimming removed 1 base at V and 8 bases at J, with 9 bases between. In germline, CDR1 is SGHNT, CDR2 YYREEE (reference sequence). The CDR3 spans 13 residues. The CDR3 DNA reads TGTGCCAGCAGCTTGTCCTCCAACGAAAAACTGTTTTTT. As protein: CASSLSSNEKLFF.

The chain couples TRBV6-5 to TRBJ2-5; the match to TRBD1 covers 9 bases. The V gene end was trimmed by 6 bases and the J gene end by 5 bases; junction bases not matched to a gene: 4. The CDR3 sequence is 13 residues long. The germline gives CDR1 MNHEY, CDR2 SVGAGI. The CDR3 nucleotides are TGTGCCAGCAGCCTAGGACAGGGGGAGACCCAGTACTTC. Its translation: CASSLGQGETQYF.

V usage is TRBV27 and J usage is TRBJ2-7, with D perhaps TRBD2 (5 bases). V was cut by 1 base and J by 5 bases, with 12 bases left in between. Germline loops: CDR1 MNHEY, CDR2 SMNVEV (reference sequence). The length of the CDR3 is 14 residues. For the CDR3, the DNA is TGTGCCAGCAGTTTATGGGAGAAGGTGCACGAGCAGTACTTC. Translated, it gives CASSLWEKVHEQYF.

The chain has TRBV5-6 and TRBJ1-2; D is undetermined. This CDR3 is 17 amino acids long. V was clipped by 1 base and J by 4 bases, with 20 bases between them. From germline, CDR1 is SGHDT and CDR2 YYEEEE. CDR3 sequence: CASSLIGFSGSPYGYTF. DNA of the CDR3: TGTGCCAGCAGCTTGATTGGGTTTTCGGGGTCCCCCTATGGCTACACCTTC.

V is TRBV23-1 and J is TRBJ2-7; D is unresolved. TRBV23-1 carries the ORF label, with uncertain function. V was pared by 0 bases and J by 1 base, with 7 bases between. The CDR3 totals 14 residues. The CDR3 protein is CASSQSGGSYEQYF. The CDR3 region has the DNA TGCGCCAGCAGTCAATCAGGCGGATCCTACGAGCAGTACTTC.

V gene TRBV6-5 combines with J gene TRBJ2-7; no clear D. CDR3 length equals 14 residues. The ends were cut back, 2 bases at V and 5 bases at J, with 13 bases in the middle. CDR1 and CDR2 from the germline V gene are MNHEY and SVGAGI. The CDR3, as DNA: TGTGCCAGCAGTTACAGTAAGGGTTACCACGAGCAGTACTTC. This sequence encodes CASSYSKGYHEQYF.

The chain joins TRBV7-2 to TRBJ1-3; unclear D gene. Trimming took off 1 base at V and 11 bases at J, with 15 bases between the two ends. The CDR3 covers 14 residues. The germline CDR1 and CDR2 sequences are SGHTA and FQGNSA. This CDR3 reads CASSLGALVDAIYF. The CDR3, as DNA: TGTGCCAGCAGCTTAGGGGCCTTGGTGGATGCCATATATTTT.

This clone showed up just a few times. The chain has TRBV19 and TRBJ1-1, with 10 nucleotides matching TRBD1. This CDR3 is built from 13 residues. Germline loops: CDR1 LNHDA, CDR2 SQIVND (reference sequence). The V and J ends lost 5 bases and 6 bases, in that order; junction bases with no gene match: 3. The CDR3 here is CASSWTGGPEAFF. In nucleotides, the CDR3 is TGTGCCAGTAGTTGGACAGGGGGGCCTGAAGCTTTCTTT.

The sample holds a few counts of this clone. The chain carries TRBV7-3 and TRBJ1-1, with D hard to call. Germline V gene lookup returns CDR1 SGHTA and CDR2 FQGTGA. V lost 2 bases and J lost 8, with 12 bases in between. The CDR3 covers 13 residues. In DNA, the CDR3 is TGTGCCAGCAGCTTAGAGGGCAGATCAGAAGCTTTCTTT. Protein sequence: CASSLEGRSEAFF.

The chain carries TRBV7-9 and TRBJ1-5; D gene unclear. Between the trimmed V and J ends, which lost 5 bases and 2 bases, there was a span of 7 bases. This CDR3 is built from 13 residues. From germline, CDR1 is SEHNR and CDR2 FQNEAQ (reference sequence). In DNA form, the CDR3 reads TGTGCCAGCAGCGGTGGCGGCAATCAGCCCCAGCATTTT. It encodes CASSGGGNQPQHF.

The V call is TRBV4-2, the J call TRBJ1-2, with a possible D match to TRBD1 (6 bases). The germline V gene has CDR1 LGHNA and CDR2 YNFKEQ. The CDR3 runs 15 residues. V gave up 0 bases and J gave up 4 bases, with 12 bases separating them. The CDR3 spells CASSQDGTRGYGYTF. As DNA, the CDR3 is TGTGCCAGCAGCCAAGACGGGACAAGGGGCTATGGCTACACCTTC.

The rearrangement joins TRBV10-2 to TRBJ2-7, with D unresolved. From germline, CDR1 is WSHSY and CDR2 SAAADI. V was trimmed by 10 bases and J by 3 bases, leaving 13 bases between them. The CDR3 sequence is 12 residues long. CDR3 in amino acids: CATSRPNYEQYF. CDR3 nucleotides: TGCGCCACCTCTAGACCCAACTACGAGCAGTACTTC.

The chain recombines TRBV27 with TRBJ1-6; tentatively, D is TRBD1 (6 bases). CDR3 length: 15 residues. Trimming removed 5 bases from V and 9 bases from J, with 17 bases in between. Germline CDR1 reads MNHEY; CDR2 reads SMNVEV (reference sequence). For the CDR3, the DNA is TGTGCCAGCAGTCTCTCGAGGGGGGGCCCTTCACCCCTCCACTTT. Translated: CASSLSRGGPSPLHF.

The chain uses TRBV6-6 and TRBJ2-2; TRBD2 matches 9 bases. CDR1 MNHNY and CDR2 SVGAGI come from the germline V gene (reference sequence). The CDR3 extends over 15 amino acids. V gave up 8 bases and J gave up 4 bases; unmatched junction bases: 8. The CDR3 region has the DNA TGTGCCAGCCGGCGGCGGGAGGGCCTCACCGGGGAGCTGTTTTTT. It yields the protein CASRRREGLTGELFF.

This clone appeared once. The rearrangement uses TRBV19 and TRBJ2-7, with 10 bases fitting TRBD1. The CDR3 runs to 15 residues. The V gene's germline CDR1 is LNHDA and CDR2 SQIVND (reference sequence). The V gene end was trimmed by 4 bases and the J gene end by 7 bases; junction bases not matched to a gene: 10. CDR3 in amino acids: CASSTSGTGVWEQYF. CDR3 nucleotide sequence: TGTGCCAGTAGTACCTCCGGGACAGGGGTGTGGGAGCAGTACTTC.

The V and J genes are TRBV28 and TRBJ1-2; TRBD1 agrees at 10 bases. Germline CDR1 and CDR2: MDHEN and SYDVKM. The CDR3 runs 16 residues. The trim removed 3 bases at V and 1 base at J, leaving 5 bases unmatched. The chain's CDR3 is CASSLGQGRDNYGYTF. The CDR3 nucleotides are TGTGCCAGCAGTTTGGGACAGGGGCGAGATAACTATGGCTACACCTTC.

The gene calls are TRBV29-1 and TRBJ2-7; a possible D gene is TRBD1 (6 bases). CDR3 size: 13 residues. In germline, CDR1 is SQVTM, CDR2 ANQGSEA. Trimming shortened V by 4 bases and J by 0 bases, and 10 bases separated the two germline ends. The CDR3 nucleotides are TGCAGCGTTGGGGGACATATCTCCTACGAGCAGTACTTC. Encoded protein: CSVGGHISYEQYF.

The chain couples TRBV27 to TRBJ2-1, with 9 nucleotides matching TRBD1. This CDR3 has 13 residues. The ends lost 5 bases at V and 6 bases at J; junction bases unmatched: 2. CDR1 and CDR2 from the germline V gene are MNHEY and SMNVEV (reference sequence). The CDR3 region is CASSPGQGNEQFF. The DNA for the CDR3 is TGTGCCAGCAGTCCGGGACAGGGCAATGAGCAGTTCTTC.

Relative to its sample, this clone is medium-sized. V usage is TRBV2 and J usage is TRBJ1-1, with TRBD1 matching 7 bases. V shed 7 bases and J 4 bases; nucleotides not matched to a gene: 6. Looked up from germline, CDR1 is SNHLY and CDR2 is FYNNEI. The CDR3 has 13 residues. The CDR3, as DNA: TGTGCCAGCATTAGAGACAGGGCCACTGAAGCTTTCTTT. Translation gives CASIRDRATEAFF.

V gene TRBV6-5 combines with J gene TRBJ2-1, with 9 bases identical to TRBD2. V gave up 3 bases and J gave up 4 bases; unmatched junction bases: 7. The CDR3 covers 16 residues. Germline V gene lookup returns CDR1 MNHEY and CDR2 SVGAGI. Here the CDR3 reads CASSYNYAGGYNEQFF. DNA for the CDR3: TGTGCCAGCAGTTATAACTACGCGGGAGGGTACAATGAGCAGTTCTTC.

In DNA, the CDR3 is TGTGCCAGTACCGAAACAGGGGGCGGAATGAACACTGAAGCTTTCTTT. Residues: CASTETGGGMNTEAFF. The chain combines TRBV19 with TRBJ1-1, with 9 bases fitting TRBD1. Germline V gene sequence: CDR1 LNHDA, CDR2 SQIVND (reference sequence). The CDR3 length is 16 residues. V was clipped by 7 bases and J by 0 bases; unmatched bases: 9.